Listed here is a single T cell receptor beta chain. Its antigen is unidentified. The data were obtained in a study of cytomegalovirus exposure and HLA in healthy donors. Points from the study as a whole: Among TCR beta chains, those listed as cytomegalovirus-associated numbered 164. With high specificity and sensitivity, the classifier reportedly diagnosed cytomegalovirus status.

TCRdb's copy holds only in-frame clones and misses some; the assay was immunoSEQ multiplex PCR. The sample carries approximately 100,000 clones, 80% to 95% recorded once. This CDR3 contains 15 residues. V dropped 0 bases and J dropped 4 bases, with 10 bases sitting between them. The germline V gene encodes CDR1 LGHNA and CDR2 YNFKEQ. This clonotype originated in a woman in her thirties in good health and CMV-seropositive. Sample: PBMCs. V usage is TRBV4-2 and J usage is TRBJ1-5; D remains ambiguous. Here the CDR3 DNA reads TGTGCCAGCAGCCAAGATATTGAGGGAAATCAGCCCCAGCATTTT. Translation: CASSQDIEGNQPQHF.